This TCR beta chain was recorded in a study of neurological immune-mediated disorders. There were about a million CD4+ or CD8+ T cells used in the sorted libraries. TCRdb passed the 5' RACE reads through MiXCR, listing each CDR3 protein once. This table has more than 15,000 distinct CDR3 sequences, about 14% appearing once. Between the trimmed V and J ends, which lost 4 bases and 0 bases, there was a span of 10 bases. The CDR3 loop spans 14 amino acids. Germline V gene data show CDR1 as DFQATT and CDR2 as SNEGSKA (reference sequence). As concerns this clonotype: Antigen: not known.

Study-level results: Sharing of CDR3 amino acid sequences among expanded clones across subjects was absent, suggesting private repertoires in all groups.

The gene calls are TRBV20-1 and TRBJ2-1; possibly TRBD1 or TRBD2 for D (5 bases each). The sequenced sample was CD4+ T cells from blood. The TCR was taken from a woman in her fifties or sixties with HTLV-1-associated myelopathy (HAM/TSP). Here the CDR3 reads CSANRDGSYNEQFF. The CDR3 region has the DNA TGCAGTGCTAACCGGGACGGCTCCTACAATGAGCAGTTCTTC.